Following are 14 T cell receptor beta chains from one sample sequenced in a study of cytotoxic CD8 clonotypes in ibrutinib-treated CLL. The table came from immunoSEQ multiplex PCR; TCRdb's copy has only in-frame clones and leaves some out. The sample lists some 290,000 clones; 70% to 80% were seen once. The specimen was PBMCs, collected before ibrutinib treatment. The receptors derive from a human donor with chronic lymphocytic leukemia.

The chain links TRBV30 to TRBJ2-3; a possible D gene is TRBD2 (6 bases). Trimming took 2 bases from V and 4 from J, leaving 19 bases between them. CDR1 GTSNPN and CDR2 SVGIG come from the germline V gene (reference sequence). The CDR3 has 16 amino acids. The CDR3 region is CAWSPRGTWAADTQYF. In DNA form, the CDR3 reads TGTGCCTGGAGTCCCCGCGGGACCTGGGCGGCAGATACGCAGTATTTT.

The V gene is TRBV7-9, the J gene TRBJ1-2; TRBD1 matches 8 bases. Germline V gives CDR1 SEHNR, CDR2 FQNEAQ (reference sequence). The length of the CDR3 is 18 residues. Trimming removed 3 bases from V and 3 bases from J; junction bases left unmatched: 15. The DNA of the CDR3 is TGTGCCAGCAGCTTTTCCGGGACAGGTTCCAAGGAGGACTATGGCTACACCTTC. This encodes CASSFSGTGSKEDYGYTF.

The V call is TRBV27, the J call TRBJ2-7; 10 nucleotides match TRBD2. The ends lost 3 bases at V and 6 bases at J; junction bases unmatched: 5. The CDR3 covers 14 residues. The germline gives CDR1 MNHEY, CDR2 SMNVEV (reference sequence). In DNA, the CDR3 is TGTGCCAGCAGTTTCCTAGCGGGAGCAGGCGAGCAGTACTTC. Protein: CASSFLAGAGEQYF.

The chain uses TRBV2 and TRBJ1-5; D gene uncertain. Trimming stripped 4 bases from V and 7 bases from J, with 17 bases between. Germline CDR1 and CDR2: SNHLY and FYNNEI. This CDR3 is built from 15 residues. CDR3: CASSAGGGRPQPQHF. CDR3 sequence (DNA): TGTGCCAGCAGTGCCGGTGGAGGGAGGCCCCAGCCCCAGCATTTT.

The sample holds a few counts of this clone. V usage is TRBV7-2 and J usage is TRBJ2-7; 8 nucleotides line up with TRBD2. The germline V gene encodes CDR1 SGHTA and CDR2 FQGNSA. The CDR3 is 14 amino acids. V shed 2 bases, J shed 0 bases, and the junction held 0 bases outside the gene matches. CDR3 sequence reads: CASSLTSGSYEQYF. For the CDR3, the DNA is TGTGCCAGCAGCTTAACTAGCGGCTCCTACGAGCAGTACTTC. The full variable domain, with the rest looked up from reference TRBV7-2 and TRBJ2-7, is GAGVSQSPSNKVTEKGKDVELRCDPISGHTALYWYRQSLGQGLEFLIYFQGNSAPDKSGLPSDRFSAERTGGSVSTLTIQRTQQEDSAVYLCASSLTSGSYEQYFGPGTRLTVT.

This chain joins TRBV4-3 and TRBJ2-5; TRBD2 agrees at 7 bases. Germline loops: CDR1 LGHNA, CDR2 YSLEER. This CDR3 spans 18 amino acids. V dropped 3 bases and J dropped 1; count of bases not matched to a gene: 14. CDR3 DNA sequence: TGCGCCAGCAGCCAGTGGGTCCGGGACTACCAATTCCAAGAGACCCAGTACTTC. Its translation is CASSQWVRDYQFQETQYF.

This clone was seen a few times. This sequence joins TRBV9 and TRBJ2-5; 14 bases are a match to TRBD2. V shed 4 bases, J shed 7 bases, and the junction held 12 bases outside the gene matches. The CDR3 length is 17 residues. The germline V gene has CDR1 SGDLS and CDR2 YYNGEE. CDR3 protein: CASSSGLAGGPGGTQYF. The CDR3 bases are TGTGCCAGCAGCTCAGGACTAGCGGGAGGACCGGGGGGGACCCAGTACTTC.

The V gene is TRBV19, the J gene TRBJ1-5, with TRBD1 identical over 8 bases. Germline V lookup: CDR1 LNHDA, CDR2 SQIVND (reference sequence). This CDR3 comprises 16 residues. J was trimmed by 2 bases and V by 9 bases; bases with no gene match: 12. The CDR3 DNA reads as TGTGCCAGCCCACCCTGGACAGGGAAGGGCAATCAGCCCCAGCATTTT. Translated, it gives CASPPWTGKGNQPQHF.

The table lists this clone with a few counts. The chain employs TRBV7-6 and TRBJ2-3; D might be TRBD1 (5 bases). V gave up 6 bases and J gave up 1 base, with 14 bases separating them. The CDR3 consists of 15 residues. Looked up from germline, CDR1 is SGHVS and CDR2 is FNYEAQ. The CDR3 protein is CASRRTPGRTDTQYF. The CDR3 bases are TGTGCCAGCAGACGGACACCTGGGCGCACAGATACGCAGTATTTT.

This clone occurred a few times. V and J are TRBV27 and TRBJ2-7, with a possible D match to TRBD1 (5 bases). V was pared by 4 bases and J by 2 bases, with 15 bases between. This CDR3 region has 15 residues. CDR1 and CDR2 from the germline V gene are MNHEY and SMNVEV (reference sequence). CDR3 nucleotide sequence: TGTGCCAGCAGTTACAGGATTAGCCGAACCTACGAGCAGTACTTC. Its translation: CASSYRISRTYEQYF.

The table lists this clone with a count of one. The J gene is TRBJ2-7, the V gene TRBV4-2, with 7 bases identical to TRBD2. Germline loops: CDR1 LGHNA, CDR2 YNFKEQ. Losses at the gene ends were 3 bases for V and 0 bases for J; bases not matched to a gene: 5. The CDR3 covers 15 residues. The CDR3: CASSHRTSASYEQYF. CDR3 nucleotides: TGTGCCAGCAGCCATCGTACTAGCGCCTCCTACGAGCAGTACTTC.

This chain uses TRBV29-1 with TRBJ2-7, with TRBD2 as a possible D gene (5 bases). The V end lost 4 bases, the J end lost 3 bases, and 10 bases lay between the germline ends. CDR3 length: 12 amino acids. Germline V gene sequence: CDR1 SQVTM, CDR2 ANQGSEA. CDR3 amino acids: CSVGMRDYEQYF. The CDR3 DNA reads as TGCAGCGTTGGTATGAGGGACTACGAGCAGTACTTC.

The J gene is TRBJ1-1, the V gene TRBV10-3, with unresolved D. This CDR3 has 14 amino acids. The V end was cut by 2 bases, the J end by 1 base, with 8 bases between. Germline CDR1 and CDR2: ENHRY and SYGVKD. CDR3 protein: CAISEQASNTEAFF. For the CDR3, the DNA is TGTGCCATCAGTGAGCAGGCCTCGAACACTGAAGCTTTCTTT.

The genes are TRBV6-5 and TRBJ2-7; D may be TRBD2 (5 bases). The CDR3 totals 13 residues. V dropped 6 bases and J dropped 7 bases, with 16 bases sitting between them. Germline CDR1 reads MNHEY; CDR2 reads SVGAGI. CDR3 sequence reads: CASRFGMLGEQYF. In nucleotides, the CDR3 is TGTGCCAGCAGGTTCGGGATGTTGGGGGAGCAGTACTTC.